These T cell receptor beta chains were read from a single sample in a study of tumour-infiltrating T cells in Burkitt lymphoma. TCRdb keeps only in-frame clones here, not all; method: immunoSEQ multiplex PCR. The sample yields tens of thousands of clones, around 31% seen once. The sample was tumor tissue. Receptors originate from a human donor with Burkitt lymphoma. Both conserved end residues are part of each CDR3. A D gene is named only where the DNA matches it firmly. Not every row has a clone size; where given, it reads once, few, many or a size class.

D: NA
V: TRBV5-1
size: NA
J: TRBJ2-2
DNA: TGCGCCAGCAGCCCGCCGGGACAACGCACCGGGGAGCTGTTTTTT
CDR3: CASSPPGQRTGELFF

D: NA
V: TRBV4-1
size: NA
J: TRBJ1-1
DNA: TGCGCCAGCAGCCCCCGAAATTCCAGGGGTAACACTGAAGCTTTCTTT
CDR3: CASSPRNSRGNTEAFF

D: NA
V: TRBV7-2
size: NA
J: TRBJ1-6
DNA: TGTGCCAGCAGCCTAGGCGGGTCCTATAATTCACCCCTCCACTTT
CDR3: CASSLGGSYNSPLHF

D: NA
V: TRBV19
size: NA
J: TRBJ1-5
DNA: TGTGCCAGTAAGGCATATAATCAGCCCCAGCATTTT
CDR3: CASKAYNQPQHF

D: NA
V: TRBV14
size: NA
J: TRBJ1-1
DNA: TGTGCCAGCAGCCAAGATTTGGAGACTGAAGCTTTCTTT
CDR3: CASSQDLETEAFF

D: NA
V: TRBV6-5
size: NA
J: TRBJ1-2
DNA: TGTGCCAGCAGTCCAGGGGCTGGCTACACCTTC
CDR3: CASSPGAGYTF

D: NA
V: TRBV9
size: NA
J: TRBJ1-1
DNA: TGTGCCAGCAGCGTAGTTGACGACGGGGCTTTCTTT
CDR3: CASSVVDDGAFF

D: NA
V: TRBV5-5
size: NA
J: TRBJ2-2
DNA: TGTGCCAGCAGCAAGACAGGAACCGGGGAGCTGTTTTTT
CDR3: CASSKTGTGELFF

D: TRBD2
V: TRBV5-4
size: NA
J: TRBJ2-5
DNA: TGTGCCAGCAGCTTAGAGACTAGCGGGGTACTTGGGACCCAGTACTTC
CDR3: CASSLETSGVLGTQYF

D: NA
V: TRBV9
size: few
J: TRBJ1-6
DNA: TGTGCCAGCAGCGTCGACGATTGGGATTCACCCCTCCACTTT
CDR3: CASSVDDWDSPLHF

D: TRBD2
V: TRBV5-6
size: NA
J: TRBJ2-3
DNA: TGTGCCAGCAGCTTGGTGCGGGGGGACACCCCGTATTTT
CDR3: CASSLVRGDTPYF

D: NA
V: TRBV6-1
size: few
J: TRBJ1-3
DNA: TGTGCCAGCAAAAGTTCTGGAAACACCATATATTTT
CDR3: CASKSSGNTIYF

D: NA
V: TRBV4-2
size: NA
J: TRBJ2-3
DNA: TGTGCCAGCAGCCAATCAGTTCCTGGGGGGTCCCCGGATACGCAGTATTTT
CDR3: CASSQSVPGGSPDTQYF

D: TRBD1
V: TRBV28
size: NA
J: TRBJ1-2
DNA: TGTGCCAGCAGTCAAGACAGGGGCTATGGCTACACCTTC
CDR3: CASSQDRGYGYTF

D: NA
V: TRBV7-9
size: few
J: TRBJ1-2
DNA: TGTGCCAGCAGCGTCAGGACAGACTATGGCTACACCTTC
CDR3: CASSVRTDYGYTF

D: TRBD1
V: TRBV6-5
size: few
J: TRBJ2-7
DNA: TGTGCCAGCATCCGGGACAGGGACTCCTACGAGCAGTACTTC
CDR3: CASIRDRDSYEQYF